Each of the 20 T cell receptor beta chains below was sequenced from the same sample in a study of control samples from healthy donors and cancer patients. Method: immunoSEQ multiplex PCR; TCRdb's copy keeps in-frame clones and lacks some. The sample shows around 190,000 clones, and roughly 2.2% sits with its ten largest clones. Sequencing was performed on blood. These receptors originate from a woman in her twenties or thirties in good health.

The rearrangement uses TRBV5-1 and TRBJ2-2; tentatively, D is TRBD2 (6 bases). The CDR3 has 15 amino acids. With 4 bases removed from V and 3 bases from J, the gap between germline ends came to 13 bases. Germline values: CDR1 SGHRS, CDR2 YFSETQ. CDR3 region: CASSRRGVDTGELFF. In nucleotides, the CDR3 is TGCGCCAGCAGCCGGAGGGGCGTCGACACCGGGGAGCTGTTTTTT. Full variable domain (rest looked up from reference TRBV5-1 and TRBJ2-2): KAGVTQTPRYLIKTRGQQVTLSCSPISGHRSVSWYQQTPGQGLQFLFEYFSETQRNKGNFPGRFSGRQFSNSRSEMNVSTLELGDSALYLCASSRRGVDTGELFFGEGSRLTVL.

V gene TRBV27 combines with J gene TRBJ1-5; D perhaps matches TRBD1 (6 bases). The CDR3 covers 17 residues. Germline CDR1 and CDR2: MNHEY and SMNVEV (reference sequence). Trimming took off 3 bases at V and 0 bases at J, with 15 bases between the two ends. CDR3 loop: CASSFGGTGHSNQPQHF. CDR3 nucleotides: TGTGCCAGCAGTTTCGGGGGAACGGGACATAGCAATCAGCCCCAGCATTTT.

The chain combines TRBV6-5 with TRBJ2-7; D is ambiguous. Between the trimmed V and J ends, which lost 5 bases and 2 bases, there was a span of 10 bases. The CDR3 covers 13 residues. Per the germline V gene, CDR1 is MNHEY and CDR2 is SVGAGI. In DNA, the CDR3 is TGTGCCAGCAGTCCAGGACGGGCCTACGAGCAGTACTTC. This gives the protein CASSPGRAYEQYF.

The DNA for the CDR3 is TGTGCCAGCAGCCAAGGGAAGCTAGCGGGGGTTCACAATGAGCAGTTCTTC. Protein sequence: CASSQGKLAGVHNEQFF. J is TRBJ2-1 and V is TRBV3-1 (or the pseudogene TRBV3-2); 10 bases are shared with TRBD2. This CDR3 region has 17 residues. The germline gives CDR1 LGHDT, CDR2 YNNKEL (reference sequence). The V segment lost 1 base and the J segment 5 bases; nucleotides outside the gene matches: 8.

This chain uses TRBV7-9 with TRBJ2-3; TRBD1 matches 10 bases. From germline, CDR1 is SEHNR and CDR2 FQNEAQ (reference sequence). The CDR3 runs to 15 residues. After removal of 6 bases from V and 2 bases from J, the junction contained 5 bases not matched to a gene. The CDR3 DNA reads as TGTGCCAGCAGAGGACAGGGGGTATACACAGATACGCAGTATTTT. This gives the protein CASRGQGVYTDTQYF.

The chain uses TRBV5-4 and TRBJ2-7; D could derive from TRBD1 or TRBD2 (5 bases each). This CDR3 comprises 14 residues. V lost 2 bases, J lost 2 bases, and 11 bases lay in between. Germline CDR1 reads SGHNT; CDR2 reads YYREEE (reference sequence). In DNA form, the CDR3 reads TGTGCCAGCAGCTTCCGGGACGACCCCTACGAGCAGTACTTC. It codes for CASSFRDDPYEQYF.

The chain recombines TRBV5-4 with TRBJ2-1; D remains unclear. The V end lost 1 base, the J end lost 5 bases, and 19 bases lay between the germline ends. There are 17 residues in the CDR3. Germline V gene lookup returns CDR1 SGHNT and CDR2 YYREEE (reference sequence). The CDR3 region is CASSLMEKRYWDNEQFF. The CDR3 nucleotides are TGTGCCAGCAGCTTGATGGAGAAGCGATATTGGGACAATGAGCAGTTCTTC.

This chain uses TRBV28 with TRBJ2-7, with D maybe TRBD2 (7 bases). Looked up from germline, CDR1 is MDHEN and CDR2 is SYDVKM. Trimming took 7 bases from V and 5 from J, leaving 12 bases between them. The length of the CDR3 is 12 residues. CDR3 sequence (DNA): TGTGCCAGCACTCAAGGGGGGGACGAGCAGTACTTC. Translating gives CASTQGGDEQYF.

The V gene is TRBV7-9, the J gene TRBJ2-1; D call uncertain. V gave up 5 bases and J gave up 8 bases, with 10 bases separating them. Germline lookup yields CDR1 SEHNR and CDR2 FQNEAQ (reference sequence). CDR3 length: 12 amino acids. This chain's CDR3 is CASSPLGDEQFF. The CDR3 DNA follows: TGTGCCAGCAGCCCCCTTGGGGATGAGCAGTTCTTC.

The CDR3 nucleotides are TGTGCCAGCAGTACCGGGACGGCGCATTTT. Amino acids: CASSTGTAHF. This rearrangement joins TRBV27 to TRBJ1-5; tentatively, D is TRBD1 (5 bases). The V and J ends lost 5 bases and 15 bases respectively, with 11 bases between them. CDR3 length: 10 residues. Germline V gene data show CDR1 as MNHEY and CDR2 as SMNVEV (reference sequence).

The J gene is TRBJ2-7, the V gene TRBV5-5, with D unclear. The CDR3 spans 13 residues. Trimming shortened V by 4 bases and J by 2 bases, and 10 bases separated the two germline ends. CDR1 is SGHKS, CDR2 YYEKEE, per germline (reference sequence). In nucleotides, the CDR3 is TGTGCCAGCAGCCCGGCGGAACCCTACGAGCAGTACTTC. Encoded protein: CASSPAEPYEQYF.

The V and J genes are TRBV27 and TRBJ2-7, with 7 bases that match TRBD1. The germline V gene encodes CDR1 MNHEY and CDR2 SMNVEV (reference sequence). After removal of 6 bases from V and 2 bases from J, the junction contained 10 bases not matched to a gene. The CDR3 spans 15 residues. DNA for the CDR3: TGTGCCAGCAGAGCGGACAGGTGGAAAACCTACGAGCAGTACTTC. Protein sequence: CASRADRWKTYEQYF.

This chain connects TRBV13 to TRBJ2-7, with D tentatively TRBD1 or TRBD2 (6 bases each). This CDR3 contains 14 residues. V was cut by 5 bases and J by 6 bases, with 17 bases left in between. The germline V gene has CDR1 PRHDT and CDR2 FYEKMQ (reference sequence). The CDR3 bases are TGTGCCAGCAGCCTGGCCCGGGGGCGTAGCGAGCAGTACTTC. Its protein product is CASSLARGRSEQYF.

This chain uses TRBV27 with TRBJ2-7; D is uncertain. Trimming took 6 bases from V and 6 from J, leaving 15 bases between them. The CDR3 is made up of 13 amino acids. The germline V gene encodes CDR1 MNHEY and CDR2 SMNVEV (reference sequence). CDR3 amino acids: CASRGPRRREQYF. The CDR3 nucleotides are TGTGCCAGCAGGGGTCCCCGGCGGCGCGAGCAGTACTTC.

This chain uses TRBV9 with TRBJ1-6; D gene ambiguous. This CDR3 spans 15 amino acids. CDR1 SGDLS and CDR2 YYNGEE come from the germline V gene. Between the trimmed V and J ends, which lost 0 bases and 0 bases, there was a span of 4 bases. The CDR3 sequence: CASSVGISYNSPLHF. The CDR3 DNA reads TGTGCCAGCAGCGTAGGGATCTCCTATAATTCACCCCTCCACTTT.

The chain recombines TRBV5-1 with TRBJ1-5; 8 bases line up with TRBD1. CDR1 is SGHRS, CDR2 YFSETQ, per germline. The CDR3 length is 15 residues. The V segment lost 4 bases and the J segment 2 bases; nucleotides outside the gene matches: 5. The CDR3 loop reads CASSPTGGGNQPQHF. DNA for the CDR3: TGCGCCAGCAGCCCCACAGGGGGAGGCAATCAGCCCCAGCATTTT. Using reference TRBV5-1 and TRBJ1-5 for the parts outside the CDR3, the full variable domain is KAGVTQTPRYLIKTRGQQVTLSCSPISGHRSVSWYQQTPGQGLQFLFEYFSETQRNKGNFPGRFSGRQFSNSRSEMNVSTLELGDSALYLCASSPTGGGNQPQHFGDGTRLSIL.

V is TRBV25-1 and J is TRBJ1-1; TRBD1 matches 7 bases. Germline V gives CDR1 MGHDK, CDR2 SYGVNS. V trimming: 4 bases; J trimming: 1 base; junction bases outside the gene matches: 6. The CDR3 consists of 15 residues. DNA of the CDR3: TGTGCCAGCAGTGGAAGCGACAGGGCGAACACTGAAGCTTTCTTT. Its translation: CASSGSDRANTEAFF.

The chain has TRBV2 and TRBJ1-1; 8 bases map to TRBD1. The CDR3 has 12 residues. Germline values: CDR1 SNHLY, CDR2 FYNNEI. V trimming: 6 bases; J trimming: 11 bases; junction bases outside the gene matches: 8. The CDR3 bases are TGTGCCAGCAGCGACAGGGGATATACGGCTTTCTTT. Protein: CASSDRGYTAFF.

CDR3: CASSLPVRQTYTGELFF. The CDR3, as DNA: TGTGCCAGCAGTTTACCCGTTAGACAGACCTACACCGGGGAGCTGTTTTTT. The chain employs TRBV28 and TRBJ2-2; a weak D match, TRBD1 (5 bases). Germline V gene data show CDR1 as MDHEN and CDR2 as SYDVKM. This CDR3 contains 17 residues. Trimming left V 2 bases short and J 3 bases short, with 16 bases between.

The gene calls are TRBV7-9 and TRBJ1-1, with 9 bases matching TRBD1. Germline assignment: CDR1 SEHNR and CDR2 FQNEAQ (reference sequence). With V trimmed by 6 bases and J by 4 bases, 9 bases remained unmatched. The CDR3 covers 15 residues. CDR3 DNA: TGTGCCAGCAGACCGGACAGGGGAATAGCCACTGAAGCTTTCTTT. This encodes CASRPDRGIATEAFF.